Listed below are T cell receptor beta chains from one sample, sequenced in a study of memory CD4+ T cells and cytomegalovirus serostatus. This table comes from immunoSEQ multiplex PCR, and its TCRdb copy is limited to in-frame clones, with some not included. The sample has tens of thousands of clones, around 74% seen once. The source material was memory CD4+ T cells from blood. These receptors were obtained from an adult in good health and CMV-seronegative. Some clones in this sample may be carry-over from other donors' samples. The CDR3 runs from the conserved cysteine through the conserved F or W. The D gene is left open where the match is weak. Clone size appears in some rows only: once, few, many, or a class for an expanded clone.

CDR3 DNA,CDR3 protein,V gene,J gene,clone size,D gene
TGCAGCGTTGAAACCCATCGGGACAGAGCTAACTATGGCTACACCTTC,CSVETHRDRANYGYTF,TRBV29-1,TRBJ1-2,.,TRBD1
TGCGCCAGCAGCCCCGGGACAGGGGAGGGAAATTCACCCCTCCACTTT,CASSPGTGEGNSPLHF,TRBV5-1,TRBJ1-6,.,TRBD1
TGTGCCAGCAGTGAGGCGGGGAACTATGGCTACACCTTC,CASSEAGNYGYTF,TRBV6-1,TRBJ1-2,few,.
TGTGCCAGCAGCACCGACGGGACGGCAAATGAAAAACTGTTTTTT,CASSTDGTANEKLFF,TRBV7-8,TRBJ1-4,.,.
TGTGCCAGCAGCCCCGGGGGGCAGGCAGAGCAGTACTTC,CASSPGGQAEQYF,TRBV5-4,TRBJ2-7,.,.
TGTGCCAGCAGCTTCGGGCAGGGTGGAGAAAAACTGTTTTTT,CASSFGQGGEKLFF,TRBV7-9,TRBJ1-4,.,.
TGTGCCAGCAGCCTCGCTAGCGGGAGCCATACGCAGTATTTT,CASSLASGSHTQYF,TRBV7-9,TRBJ2-3,.,TRBD2
TGTGCCAGCACCACCTACGGGGAGCTGTTTTTT,CASTTYGELFF,TRBV6-1,TRBJ2-2,.,.
TGTGCCTGGAGGACGGATAGCAATCAGCCCCAGCATTTT,CAWRTDSNQPQHF,TRBV30,TRBJ1-5,few,.
TGTGCCATCAGTCGGACCAGCTCCTACGAGCAGTACTTC,CAISRTSSYEQYF,TRBV10-3,TRBJ2-7,once,.